Shown below are 26 T cell receptor beta chains from a single sample sequenced in a study of tumour-infiltrating T cells in Burkitt lymphoma. Libraries were prepared by immunoSEQ multiplex PCR; TCRdb keeps only in-frame clonotypes and omits some of them. This sample carries 43,000 or so clones, roughly 30% of them seen once, and the ten largest clones take approximately 2.6%. What was sequenced was tumor tissue. Receptors were obtained from a human donor with Burkitt lymphoma.

This clone was counted between two and nine times. The CDR3 region is CASSQGDRTTQYF. The DNA for the CDR3 is TGCGCCAGCAGCCAAGGGGACAGAACTACGCAGTATTTT. The chain couples TRBV4-3 to TRBJ2-3; the match to TRBD1 covers 7 bases. CDR1 LGHNA and CDR2 YSLEER come from the germline V gene. Trimming at V came to 1 base and at J to 8 bases, leaving 3 bases not matched to a gene. The CDR3 spans 13 residues.

This clone has only a few counts. The rearrangement uses TRBV28 and TRBJ1-1, with 8 bases identical to TRBD1. CDR1 is MDHEN, CDR2 SYDVKM, per germline. Trimming took 8 bases from V and 0 from J; bases not matched to a gene: 8. The length of the CDR3 is 15 residues. CDR3 residues: CASGRTGYMNTEAFF. The DNA of the CDR3 is TGTGCCAGCGGCCGGACAGGGTATATGAACACTGAAGCTTTCTTT.

The chain uses TRBV5-1 and TRBJ2-5; D is unclear. Germline V lookup: CDR1 SGHRS, CDR2 YFSETQ. The CDR3 runs 14 residues. V gave up 2 bases and J gave up 3 bases, with 11 bases separating them. The CDR3 bases are TGCGCCAGCAGCTTCGCTCCGGACGAAGAGACCCAGTACTTC. This gives the protein CASSFAPDEETQYF.

This clone was picked up a small number of times. The chain has TRBV7-2 and TRBJ1-1, with TRBD1 matching over 7 bases. This CDR3 has 15 amino acids. Trimming took 0 bases from V and 0 from J; bases not matched to a gene: 1. Germline CDR1 reads SGHTA; CDR2 reads FQGNSA. The DNA for the CDR3 is TGTGCCAGCAGCTTAGCGGGACAGATGAACACTGAAGCTTTCTTT. Protein: CASSLAGQMNTEAFF.

This clone has only a few counts. The V call is TRBV4-1, the J call TRBJ1-4; 8 nucleotides line up with TRBD1. CDR3 length: 16 amino acids. Unmatched junction bases numbered 12, after V lost 5 bases and J lost 7 bases. CDR1 is MGHRA, CDR2 YSYEKL, per germline. Here the CDR3 reads CASSVDRAASGEKLFF. The CDR3 DNA is TGCGCCAGCAGCGTGGACAGGGCCGCGTCGGGTGAAAAACTGTTTTTT.

This clone was recorded a few times. The chain employs TRBV11-2 and TRBJ2-7; the D gene is possibly TRBD1 (6 bases). The V end was cut by 5 bases, the J end by 3 bases, with 8 bases between. Germline loops: CDR1 SGHAT, CDR2 FQNNGV. The CDR3 extends over 12 amino acids. CDR3 protein: CASSPTGYEQYF. Here the CDR3 DNA reads TGTGCCAGCAGCCCGACAGGCTACGAGCAGTACTTC.

The chain combines TRBV18 with TRBJ1-2; TRBD1 agrees at 7 bases. Germline V gene sequence: CDR1 KGHSH, CDR2 LQKENI. CDR3 length: 14 amino acids. V was pared by 2 bases and J by 4 bases, with 4 bases of the junction left unmatched. CDR3 bases: TGTGCCAGCTCACCATTAGGGGGCGGCTATGGCTACACCTTC. Translation: CASSPLGGGYGYTF.

This clone has only one observation. The chain employs TRBV7-9 and TRBJ1-2, with D uncertain. This CDR3 spans 14 amino acids. Trimming pared 11 bases from V and 3 bases from J, leaving 19 bases between. Germline-derived CDR1 and CDR2 are SEHNR and FQNEAQ (reference sequence). As DNA, the CDR3 is TGTGCCGGAAGCCGTGGCGAAGCGGACTATGGCTACACCTTC. Its translation is CAGSRGEADYGYTF. The full variable domain, completed using reference TRBV7-9 and TRBJ1-2, is DTGVSQNPRHKITKRGQNVTFRCDPISEHNRLYWYRQTLGQGPEFLTYFQNEAQLEKSRLLSDRFSAERPKGSFSTLEIQRTEQGDSAMYLCAGSRGEADYGYTFGSGTRLTVV.

The chain is built from TRBV14 and TRBJ1-2; tentatively, D is TRBD1 (6 bases). CDR3 length: 14 residues. CDR1 SGHDN and CDR2 FVKESK come from the germline V gene. Trimming removed 0 bases from V and 5 bases from J, with 10 bases in between. The chain's CDR3 is CASSQDVRGYGYTF. CDR3 nucleotide sequence: TGTGCCAGCAGCCAAGATGTCAGGGGATATGGCTACACCTTC.

V usage is TRBV15 and J usage is TRBJ2-6; tentatively, D is TRBD1 or TRBD2 (5 bases each). The CDR3 length is 15 residues. Germline loops: CDR1 LNHNV, CDR2 YYDKDF (reference sequence). Trimming stripped 7 bases from V and 0 bases from J, with 10 bases between. CDR3 amino acids: CATMTDYSGANVLTF. In DNA, the CDR3 is TGTGCCACCATGACAGACTACTCTGGGGCCAACGTCCTGACTTTC.

This clone was seen more than once but under ten times. The genes are TRBV19 and TRBJ1-5; no clear D. Germline V gives CDR1 LNHDA, CDR2 SQIVND (reference sequence). The CDR3 covers 13 residues. Trimming cost V 4 bases and J 5 bases, with 9 bases left between them. The chain's CDR3 is CASSKDGHQPQHF. DNA for the CDR3: TGTGCCAGTAGTAAGGACGGACATCAGCCCCAGCATTTT.

There are a few counts of this clone. V usage is TRBV5-6 and J usage is TRBJ1-2, with D possibly TRBD1 on 6 matching bases. Trimming took off 0 bases at V and 4 bases at J, with 10 bases between the two ends. The CDR3 is 14 amino acids. Germline V gene data show CDR1 as SGHDT and CDR2 as YYEEEE. For the CDR3, the DNA is TGTGCCAGCAGCTTGGGGACAGAATTCTATGGCTACACCTTC. Translation: CASSLGTEFYGYTF.

The CDR3 DNA sequence: TGTGCCAGCAGCTTAGCGTCGGCTCTAGGCAATGAGCAGTTCTTC. It yields the protein CASSLASALGNEQFF. The chain links TRBV7-2 to TRBJ2-1; D is undetermined. V was shortened by 0 bases and J by 6 bases, with 12 bases between the two germline ends. The CDR3 runs 15 residues. CDR1 and CDR2 (germline): SGHTA, FQGNSA.

CDR3 nucleotide sequence: TGTGCCAGCAGCCTGGGGCGACGAGATACGCAGTATTTT. Translating gives CASSLGRRDTQYF. The chain carries TRBV7-2 and TRBJ2-3; perhaps TRBD1 as D (5 bases). V was cut by 5 bases and J by 5 bases, with 11 bases left in between. CDR3 length: 13 amino acids. Germline CDR1 SGHTA, CDR2 FQGNSA.

There are a few counts of this clone. The junction departs from germline at one end; a sequencing error may be responsible. The chain couples TRBV2 to TRBJ2-3; 8 nucleotides agree with TRBD1. The CDR3 loop spans 13 amino acids. Germline CDR1 and CDR2: SNHLY and FYNNEI. CDR3 loop: CASRGLGRGQFLF. CDR3 bases: TGTGCCAGCAGAGGGCTGGGCAGGGGGCAGTTCCTTTTT.

The chain couples TRBV5-4 to TRBJ2-1; D possibly corresponds to TRBD1 (6 bases). V lost 4 bases to trimming and J lost 9 bases, with 11 bases between them. In germline, CDR1 is SGHNT, CDR2 YYREEE (reference sequence). The CDR3 is 12 residues long. In DNA form, the CDR3 reads TGTGCCAGCAGCCAGGGGCCCGGTGAGCAGTTCTTC. It is translated as CASSQGPGEQFF.

The V gene is TRBV7-9, the J gene TRBJ2-1; D is perhaps TRBD2 (7 bases). The CDR3 is 16 amino acids. The V end was cut by 7 bases, the J end by 9 bases, with 25 bases between. Germline CDR1 and CDR2: SEHNR and FQNEAQ (reference sequence). This CDR3 reads CASTLFAGARPGEQFF. Written as DNA, the CDR3 is TGTGCCAGCACCCTGTTTGCGGGGGCCCGACCAGGTGAGCAGTTCTTC. Full variable domain (remainder filled in from reference TRBV7-9 and TRBJ2-1): DTGVSQNPRHKITKRGQNVTFRCDPISEHNRLYWYRQTLGQGPEFLTYFQNEAQLEKSRLLSDRFSAERPKGSFSTLEIQRTEQGDSAMYLCASTLFAGARPGEQFFGPGTRLTVL.

This clone was counted only a few times. V and J are TRBV4-1 and TRBJ2-7; 10 nucleotides align to TRBD1. The J segment lost 0 bases and the V segment lost 0 bases, leaving 5 bases of the junction unmatched. The V gene's germline CDR1 is MGHRA and CDR2 YSYEKL. The CDR3 runs to 17 residues. CDR3 region: CASSQDPWDRGSYEQYF. The CDR3 bases are TGCGCCAGCAGCCAAGATCCCTGGGACAGGGGCTCCTACGAGCAGTACTTC.

The chain links TRBV6-5 to TRBJ1-4; TRBD1 aligns across 7 bases. Germline CDR1 is MNHEY and CDR2 is SVGAGI. This CDR3 spans 15 amino acids. V was pared by 6 bases and J by 4 bases, with 8 bases of the junction left unmatched. Here the CDR3 DNA reads TGTGCCAGCAGGGATAACAGGGGTTATAATGAAAAACTGTTTTTT. Encoded protein: CASRDNRGYNEKLFF.

The V gene is TRBV6-5, the J gene TRBJ1-4; D uncertain. The CDR3 has 14 residues. Germline assignment: CDR1 MNHEY and CDR2 SVGAGI. V was trimmed by 2 bases and J by 2 bases, leaving 6 bases between them. The CDR3 protein is CASSYRITNEKLFF. CDR3 coding DNA: TGTGCCAGCAGTTACAGGATCACTAATGAAAAACTGTTTTTT.

This chain connects TRBV15 to TRBJ1-2; 7 positions agree with TRBD1. V lost 0 bases to trimming and J lost 0 bases; unmatched junction nucleotides: 4. The germline V gene has CDR1 LNHNV and CDR2 YYDKDF (reference sequence). The CDR3 sequence is 16 residues long. CDR3 sequence: CATSRDITGANYGYTF. CDR3 DNA sequence: TGTGCCACCAGCAGAGATATAACAGGGGCTAACTATGGCTACACCTTC.

This clone was seen more than once but under ten times. The chain couples TRBV5-6 to TRBJ2-7, with a tentative D call TRBD1 (6 bases). The CDR3 loop spans 12 amino acids. Trimming took 5 bases from V and 4 from J, leaving 10 bases between them. Germline-derived CDR1 and CDR2 are SGHDT and YYEEEE. The CDR3 is CASRSRGYEQYF. In DNA form, the CDR3 reads TGTGCCAGCAGATCAAGGGGGTACGAGCAGTACTTC.

A few counts support this clone. The chain combines TRBV5-1 with TRBJ2-5; D might be TRBD1 or TRBD2, each matching 5 bases. V shed 1 base and J shed 1 base, with 11 bases lying between them. Germline loops: CDR1 SGHRS, CDR2 YFSETQ. CDR3 length: 15 amino acids. CDR3 in DNA: TGCGCCAGCAGCTTGACTACAGGACTCCAAGAGACCCAGTACTTC. It codes for CASSLTTGLQETQYF.

This clone is medium-sized within its sample. This chain uses TRBV19 with TRBJ2-3; 11 bases fit TRBD2. CDR1 is LNHDA, CDR2 SQIVND, per germline (reference sequence). The junction had 7 bases not matched to a gene; V was cut back by 5 bases and J by 6 bases. The CDR3 consists of 15 residues. CDR3 DNA: TGTGCCAGTAGTCCGGTAGCGGGGGGGCCGGATACGCAGTATTTT. Its protein product is CASSPVAGGPDTQYF.

The chain combines TRBV7-2 with TRBJ1-5; D might be TRBD1 (6 bases). Germline CDR1 and CDR2: SGHTA and FQGNSA. The CDR3 loop spans 13 amino acids. V was shortened by 1 base and J by 5 bases, with 6 bases between the two germline ends. CDR3 coding DNA: TGTGCCAGCAGCTTAGACAGGGATCAGCCCCAGCATTTT. This translates into CASSLDRDQPQHF.

This clone occurred a few times. The chain joins TRBV4-3 to TRBJ2-1, with 8 bases aligning to TRBD1. Unmatched junction bases numbered 2, after V lost 4 bases and J lost 3 bases. This CDR3 has 14 amino acids. CDR1 LGHNA and CDR2 YSLEER come from the germline V gene. CDR3 coding DNA: TGCGCCAGCAGCCGGGGGACAGGCTACAATGAGCAGTTCTTC. It translates to CASSRGTGYNEQFF.